The rows below give T cell receptor beta chains drawn from one sample of a study of graft-versus-host responses after intestinal transplantation. Profiling relied on immunoSEQ multiplex PCR, and the TCRdb table lists in-frame clones only, not all of them. The table lists about 39,000 clones, 85% to 95% of them singletons. Their cognate antigens are unknown. Material: unstimulated CD8+ T cells sorted from spleen or lymph node cells, obtained before transplant. These receptors came from a human donor who was the organ donor for an intestinal transplant. Both conserved end residues are part of each CDR3. Each record gives: V gene, CDR3 protein.

V gene: TRBV5-1
CDR3 protein: CASSLVGGEQYF

V gene: TRBV27
CDR3 protein: CASSPLPIGGGAYEQYF

V gene: TRBV6-6
CDR3 protein: CASSYTGLAGSYEQYF

V gene: TRBV7-9
CDR3 protein: CASSLSGSSYEQYF

V gene: TRBV6-5
CDR3 protein: CASSWGREVPGELFF

V gene: TRBV6-6
CDR3 protein: CASTGGLAYSYNEQFF

V gene: TRBV6-1
CDR3 protein: CASSWEGSSYEQYF

V gene: TRBV28
CDR3 protein: CATQAGGNEQFF

V gene: TRBV11-2
CDR3 protein: CASSLYDRGDTDTQYF

V gene: TRBV4-1
CDR3 protein: CASSRGAGFYNEQFF

V gene: TRBV4-2
CDR3 protein: CASSQGVGGDTEAFF

V gene: TRBV4-3
CDR3 protein: CASSQGSGSPFYNEQFF

V gene: TRBV7-6
CDR3 protein: CASSLATGRGNTIYF

V gene: TRBV19
CDR3 protein: CASKWTSGSYEQYF

V gene: TRBV5-1
CDR3 protein: CARPDRWESYEQYF

V gene: TRBV19
CDR3 protein: CASTKRRGRVDGYTF

V gene: TRBV25-1
CDR3 protein: CASGTGTSGRHEQYF

V gene: TRBV27
CDR3 protein: CASSADSWGNYEQYF

V gene: TRBV2
CDR3 protein: CASRGMAKGTPQETQYF

V gene: TRBV4-1
CDR3 protein: CASSQGLGETGELFF

V gene: TRBV10-3
CDR3 protein: CAISAAYEQYF

V gene: TRBV10-3
CDR3 protein: CAISTPEGEKYEQYF

V gene: TRBV7-9
CDR3 protein: CASSLVSGYGANVLTF

V gene: TRBV27
CDR3 protein: CASSVDSYEQYF

V gene: TRBV6-1
CDR3 protein: CASSEGTTPRPYEQYF

V gene: TRBV27
CDR3 protein: CASSSPRGYSTDTQYF

V gene: TRBV29-1
CDR3 protein: CSAASYTEAFF

V gene: TRBV11-2
CDR3 protein: CASSPHPSSYEQYF

V gene: TRBV9
CDR3 protein: CASSVGQGIEALEKLFF

V gene: TRBV4-3
CDR3 protein: CASSQDRQKNIQYF

V gene: TRBV6-6
CDR3 protein: CASRQTDSGANVLTF

V gene: TRBV10-3
CDR3 protein: CAISGASGTYNEQFF

V gene: TRBV19
CDR3 protein: CASSKEAGYYNEQFF

V gene: TRBV29-1
CDR3 protein: CSFRGGLPYEQYF

V gene: TRBV6-5
CDR3 protein: CASSYGQGGTEAFF

V gene: TRBV4-1
CDR3 protein: CASSSGRETYEQYF

V gene: TRBV27
CDR3 protein: CASSFATYNEQFF

V gene: TRBV13
CDR3 protein: CASSLSETVGNYGYTF

V gene: TRBV6-1
CDR3 protein: CASRGGTNQPQHF

V gene: TRBV27
CDR3 protein: CASSLDRGGAYEQYF

V gene: TRBV9
CDR3 protein: CASSFRGFPEGYGYTF

V gene: TRBV25-1
CDR3 protein: CASSALARTGELFF

V gene: TRBV4-1
CDR3 protein: CASSQDGTGGNTIYF

V gene: TRBV4-2
CDR3 protein: CASSPEEGGTDTQYF

V gene: TRBV9
CDR3 protein: CASTPRGEHGVEQYF

V gene: TRBV27
CDR3 protein: CASSFSLNTEAFF

V gene: TRBV28
CDR3 protein: CASSFGGRDPYEQYF

V gene: TRBV30
CDR3 protein: CAWSPPTRGLLSWEQYF

V gene: TRBV6-6
CDR3 protein: CASSYLDQGYF

V gene: TRBV4-3
CDR3 protein: CASSQDSGSTDTQYF